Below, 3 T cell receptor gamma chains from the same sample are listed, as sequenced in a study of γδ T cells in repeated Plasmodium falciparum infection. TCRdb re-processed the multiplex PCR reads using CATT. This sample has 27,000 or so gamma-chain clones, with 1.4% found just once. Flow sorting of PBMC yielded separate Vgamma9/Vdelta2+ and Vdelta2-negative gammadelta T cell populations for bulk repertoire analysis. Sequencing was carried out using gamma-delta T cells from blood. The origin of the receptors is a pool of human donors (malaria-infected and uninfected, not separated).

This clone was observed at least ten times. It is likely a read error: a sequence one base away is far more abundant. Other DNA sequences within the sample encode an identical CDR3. The CDR3 nucleotides are TGTGCCTTGTGGGAGCCCCCTACAAATAAAAAACTCTTT. Its translation: CALWEPPTNKKLF. This chain joins TRGV9 and TRGJ1 or TRGJ2. Germline assignment: CDR1 GITISATS and CDR2 ISYDGTV (reference sequence). There are 13 residues in the CDR3.

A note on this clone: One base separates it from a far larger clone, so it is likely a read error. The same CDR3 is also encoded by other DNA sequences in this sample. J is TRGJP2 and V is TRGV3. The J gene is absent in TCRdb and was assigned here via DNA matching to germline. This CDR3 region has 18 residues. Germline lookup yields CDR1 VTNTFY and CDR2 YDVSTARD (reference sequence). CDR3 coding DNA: TGTGCAACCTGGGACAGGCCTTGGGGGTATAGTAGTGATTGGATCAAGACGTTT. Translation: CATWDRPWGYSSDWIKTF.

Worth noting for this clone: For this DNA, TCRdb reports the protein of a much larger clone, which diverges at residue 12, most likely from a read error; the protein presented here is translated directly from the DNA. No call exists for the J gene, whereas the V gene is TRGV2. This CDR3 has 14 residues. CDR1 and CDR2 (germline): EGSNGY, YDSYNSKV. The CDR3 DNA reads TGTGCCACCTGGGACGGGCCGCGATATTATAAGAGACTCTTT. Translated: CATWDGPRYYKRLF.